This TCR beta chain was captured by sequencing in a study of blood T cell repertoires in COVID-19. Germline V gene sequence: CDR1 MRHNA, CDR2 SNTAGT. This CDR3 spans 13 amino acids. V was pared by 8 bases and J by 4 bases, with 6 bases of the junction left unmatched. The data were produced by immunoSEQ multiplex PCR, yet TCRdb's version contains in-frame clones alone and is incomplete. The data hold 150,000 to 170,000 clones, with around 74% observed a single time. Sequenced input: peripheral blood. The J gene is TRBJ1-1, the V gene TRBV6-4; 8 nucleotides align to TRBD1. This clonotype was sampled from an elderly woman with acute or convalescent COVID-19. This CDR3 is CASCGQGCTEAFF. In nucleotides, the CDR3 is TGTGCCAGCTGCGGACAGGGATGCACTGAAGCTTTCTTT.